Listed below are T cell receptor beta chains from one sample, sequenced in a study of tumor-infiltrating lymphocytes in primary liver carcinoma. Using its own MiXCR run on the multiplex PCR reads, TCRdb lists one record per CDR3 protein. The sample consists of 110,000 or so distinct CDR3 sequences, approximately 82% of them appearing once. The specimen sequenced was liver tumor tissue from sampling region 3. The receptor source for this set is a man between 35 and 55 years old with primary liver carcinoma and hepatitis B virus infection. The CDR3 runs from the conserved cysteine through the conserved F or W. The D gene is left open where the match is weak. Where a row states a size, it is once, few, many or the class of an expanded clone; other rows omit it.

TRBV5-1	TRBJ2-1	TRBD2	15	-	TGCGCCAGCAGAGTTAGCGGGAGCTCCTATAATGAGCACTTCTTC	CASRVSGSSYNEHFF
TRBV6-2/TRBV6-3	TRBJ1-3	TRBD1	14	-	TGTGCCAACAGTTCACATCCGGGACAGGACGCCTTATATTTT	CANSSHPGQDALYF
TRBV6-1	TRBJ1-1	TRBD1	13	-	TGTGCCAGCAAAATGACAGGGACCCATGAAGCTTTCTTT	CASKMTGTHEAFF
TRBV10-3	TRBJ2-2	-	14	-	TGTGCCATCAGTGAGTCGACAGTCACCTGGGAGCTGTTTTTT	CAISESTVTWELFF
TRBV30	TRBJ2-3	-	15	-	TGTGCTACTGATCACAAGAGGCTTAGCAATCAGCCCCAGTATTTT	CATDHKRLSNQPQYF
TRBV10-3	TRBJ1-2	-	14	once	TGTGTCATCAGTGAGTTGACTCAAGGTTATGGCTACACCTTC	CVISELTQGYGYTF
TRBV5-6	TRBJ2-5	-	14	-	TGTGCCAGCAGCACAGGAGAGGGGCATGAGACCCAGTACTTC	CASSTGEGHETQYF
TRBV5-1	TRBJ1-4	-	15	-	TGCGCCAGCAGATTGGATGGCCGACCGGATGAAAAACTGTTTTTT	CASRLDGRPDEKLFF
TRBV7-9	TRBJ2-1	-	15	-	TGTGCCAGCAGCTTGACCCAGGGGATGAACAATGAGTGGTTCTTC	CASSLTQGMNNEWFF
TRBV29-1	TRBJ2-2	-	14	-	TGCAGCGGTGCGACAGGCAGTAACACCGGGGAGCTGTTTTTT	CSGATGSNTGELFF
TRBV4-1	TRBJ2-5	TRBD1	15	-	TGTGCCAGCAACCAAGGTAGACAGGGTTGGGAGACCCAGTACTTC	CASNQGRQGWETQYF
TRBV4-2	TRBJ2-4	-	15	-	TGTGCCAGCAGCCAAGGCGTGGATCCCAGTAGCATTCAGTATTTC	CASSQGVDPSSIQYF
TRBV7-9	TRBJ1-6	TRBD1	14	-	TGCGTCAGCAGCTCTCAGGGGGGTAATTCACCCCTCCACTTT	CVSSSQGGNSPLHF
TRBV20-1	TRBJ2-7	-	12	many	TGCAGTGCTAGTGCAGAAGGAGCGACGCAGTACTTC	CSASAEGATQYF
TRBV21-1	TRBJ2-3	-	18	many	TGTGCCAGCAGCACCCAACCCGAGCGGGAGGGAGGCACAGATACGCAGTATTTT	CASSTQPEREGGTDTQYF
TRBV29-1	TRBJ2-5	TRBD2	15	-	TGCAGCGTTGAAGTTGCGGGAGGGTTTGGTGAGACCCATTACTTC	CSVEVAGGFGETHYF
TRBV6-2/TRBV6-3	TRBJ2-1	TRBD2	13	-	TGTGCCAGTGCGACGGGAGGGGGTAATGAGCGGTTCTTC	CASATGGGNERFF
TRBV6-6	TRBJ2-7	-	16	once	TGTGCCAACAGTCATTCCCCGAGACGCAGCTCCTACGAGCTGTACTTC	CANSHSPRRSSYELYF
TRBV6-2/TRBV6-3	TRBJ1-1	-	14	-	TGTGCCAGCAGATATTCCACAGGGCTCACTGAAGCTTTCTTC	CASRYSTGLTEAFF
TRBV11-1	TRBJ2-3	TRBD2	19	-	TGTGCCTGCAGCGGGGCCGGGACTAGCGAGAGGGCCCTGACAGATACGCAGTATTTC	CACSGAGTSERALTDTQYF
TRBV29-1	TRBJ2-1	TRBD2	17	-	TGCAGCGTGACCCGGACTAGCGGGAGTGGGGAATACAATGAACAGTTCTTC	CSVTRTSGSGEYNEQFF
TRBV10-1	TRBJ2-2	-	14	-	TGCGCCTGCTCCGACTGCACAGACATCGGGGAGCTGTTTTTT	CACSDCTDIGELFF